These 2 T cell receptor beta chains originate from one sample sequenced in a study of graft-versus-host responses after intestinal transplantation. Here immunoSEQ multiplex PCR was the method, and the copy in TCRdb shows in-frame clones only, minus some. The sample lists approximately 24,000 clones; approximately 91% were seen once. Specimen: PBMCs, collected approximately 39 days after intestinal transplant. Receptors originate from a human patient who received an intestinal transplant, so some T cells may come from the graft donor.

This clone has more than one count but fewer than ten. CDR3 nucleotide sequence: TGTGCCAGCAGCGTAGAGGGGGGGGGTCAGCCCCAGCATTTT. It translates to CASSVEGGGQPQHF. The chain recombines TRBV9 with TRBJ1-5; maybe TRBD1 (6 bases). CDR3 length: 14 residues. Germline-derived CDR1 and CDR2 are SGDLS and YYNGEE. Trimming shortened V by 0 bases and J by 6 bases, and 10 bases separated the two germline ends.

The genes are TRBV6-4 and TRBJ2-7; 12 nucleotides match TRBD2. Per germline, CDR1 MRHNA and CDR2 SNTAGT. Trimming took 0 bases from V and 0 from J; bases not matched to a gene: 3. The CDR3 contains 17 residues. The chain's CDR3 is CASSDSRTSGVSYEQYF. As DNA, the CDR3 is TGTGCCAGCAGTGACTCCCGGACTAGCGGGGTCTCCTACGAGCAGTACTTC.